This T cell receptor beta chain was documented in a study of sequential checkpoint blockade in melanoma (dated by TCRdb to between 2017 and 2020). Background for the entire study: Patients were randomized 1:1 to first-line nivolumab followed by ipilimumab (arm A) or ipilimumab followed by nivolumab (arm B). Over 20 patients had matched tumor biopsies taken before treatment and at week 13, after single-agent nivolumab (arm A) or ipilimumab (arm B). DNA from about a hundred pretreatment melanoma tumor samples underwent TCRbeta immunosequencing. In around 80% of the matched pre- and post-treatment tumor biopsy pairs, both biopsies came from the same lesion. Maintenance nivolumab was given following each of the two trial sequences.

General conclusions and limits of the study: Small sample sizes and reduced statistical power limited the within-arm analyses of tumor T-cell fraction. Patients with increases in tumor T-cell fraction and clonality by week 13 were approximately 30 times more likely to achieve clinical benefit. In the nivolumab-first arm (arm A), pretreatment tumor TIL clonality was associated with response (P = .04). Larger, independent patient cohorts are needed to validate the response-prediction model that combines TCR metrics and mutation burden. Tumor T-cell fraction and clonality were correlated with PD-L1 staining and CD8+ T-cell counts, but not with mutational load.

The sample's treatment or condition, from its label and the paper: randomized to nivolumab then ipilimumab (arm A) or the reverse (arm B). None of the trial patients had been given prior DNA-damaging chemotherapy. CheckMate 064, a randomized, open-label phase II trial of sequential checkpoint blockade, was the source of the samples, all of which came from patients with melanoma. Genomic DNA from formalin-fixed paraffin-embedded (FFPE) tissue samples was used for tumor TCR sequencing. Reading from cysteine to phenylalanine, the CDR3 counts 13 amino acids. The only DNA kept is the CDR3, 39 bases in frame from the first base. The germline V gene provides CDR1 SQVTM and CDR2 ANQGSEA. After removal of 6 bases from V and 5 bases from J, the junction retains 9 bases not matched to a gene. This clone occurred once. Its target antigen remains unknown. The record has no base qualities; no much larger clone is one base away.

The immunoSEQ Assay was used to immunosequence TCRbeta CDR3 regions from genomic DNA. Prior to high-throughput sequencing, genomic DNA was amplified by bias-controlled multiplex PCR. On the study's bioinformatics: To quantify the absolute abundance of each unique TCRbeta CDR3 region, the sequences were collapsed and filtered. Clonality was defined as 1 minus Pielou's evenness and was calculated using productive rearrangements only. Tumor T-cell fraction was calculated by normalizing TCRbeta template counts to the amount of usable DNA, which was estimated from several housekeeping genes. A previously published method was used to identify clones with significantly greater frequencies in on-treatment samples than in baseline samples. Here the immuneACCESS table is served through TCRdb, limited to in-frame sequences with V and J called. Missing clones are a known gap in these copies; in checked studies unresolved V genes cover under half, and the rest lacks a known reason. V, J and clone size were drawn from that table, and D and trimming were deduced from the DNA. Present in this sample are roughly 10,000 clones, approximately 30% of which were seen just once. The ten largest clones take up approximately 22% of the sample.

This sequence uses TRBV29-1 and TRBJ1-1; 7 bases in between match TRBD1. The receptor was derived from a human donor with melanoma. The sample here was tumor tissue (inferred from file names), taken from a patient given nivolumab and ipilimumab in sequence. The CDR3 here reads CSVSQGGLTEAFF. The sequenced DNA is TGCAGCGTAAGCCAGGGGGGTCTTACTGAAGCTTTCTTT. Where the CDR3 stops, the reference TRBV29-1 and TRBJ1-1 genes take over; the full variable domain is SAVISQKPSRDICQRGTSLTIQCQVDSQVTMMFWYRQQPGQSLTLIATANQGSEATYESGFVIDKFPISRPNLTFSTLTVSNMSPEDSSIYLCSVSQGGLTEAFFGQGTRLTVV.